Included here is one T cell receptor (beta chain) sequence, with context. Its antigen is still unknown. The data originate from a study of regulatory and conventional T cells in RAG deficiency. Points from the study as a whole: Omenn patients showed >80% Treg-Tconv overlap and shorter CDR3 lengths.

Regulatory T cells were sorted from blood as CD4+ CD25-high CD127-low cells. This CDR3 spans 13 amino acids. Trimming took 4 bases from V and 10 from J, leaving 14 bases between them. CDR1 and CDR2 (germline): SGHVS, FNYEAQ. TCRdb's copy holds only in-frame clones and misses some; the assay was immunoSEQ multiplex PCR. The sample yields some 28,000 clones, around 90% seen once. The data were also submitted as part of a second study, on regulatory T cells. Turning to that study: The PCR used 52 TRBV and 13 TRBJ primers.

This chain connects TRBV7-6 to TRBJ2-1; no reliable D call. The receptor's source is a human donor in good health. The sample taken for sequencing was Tregs sorted from blood. CDR3 sequence reads: CASSYRLSTEQFF. The CDR3 nucleotides read TGTGCCAGCAGCTATAGGTTATCAACAGAGCAGTTCTTC.